The clone carrying this T cell receptor beta chain was seen a few times. The antigen is unknown. This entry comes from a study of identical twins. Study observations and caveats: Abundant beta clonotypes from cord blood had fewer insertions, unlike memory repertoires, which showed none. Twin sharing of out-of-frame TCR alpha was underestimated by models in monozygotic pairs.

After template switching added a universal primer site, the resulting cDNA carried unique molecular identifiers. MiXCR was run by TCRdb on the 5' RACE reads, yielding one entry per CDR3 protein. The table records 700,000 or so distinct CDR3 sequences, around 8.3% of them present only once. CDR1 and CDR2 from the germline V gene are SGHAT and FQDESV (reference sequence). CDR3 length: 14 residues. After removal of 9 bases from V and 6 bases from J, the junction contained 7 bases not matched to a gene. These data were also filed under a second study, of yellow fever vaccine responses in identical twins.

This rearrangement joins TRBV11-1 to TRBJ2-2; 10 bases match TRBD1. Sequenced sample: PBMCs. The receptor was isolated from a woman between 18 and 29 years old in good health. The CDR3: CARIGTGVAGELFF. DNA for the CDR3: TGTGCCAGGATCGGGACAGGGGTTGCCGGGGAGCTGTTTTTT. Full variable domain (remainder filled in from reference TRBV11-1 and TRBJ2-2): EAEVAQSPRYKITEKSQAVAFWCDPISGHATLYWYRQILGQGPELLVQFQDESVVDDSQLPKDRFSAERLKGVDSTLKIQPAELGDSAMYLCARIGTGVAGELFFGEGSRLTVL.